This T cell receptor beta chain comes out of a study of CD8+CD57+ T cells in acquired aplastic anemia. Study-level background: Isolated CD4+ and CD8+ cells, once sorted, yielded DNA averaging roughly 3.4 ug.

Researchers used genomic DNA as the template to profile TCR beta VDJ and CDR3. TCRdb independently ran MiXCR on the reads; one entry per CDR3 protein. Altogether roughly 150,000 distinct CDR3 sequences are present, around 47% being singletons, with the ten largest covering 2.5% to 4%. Details on this clonotype: Possible read error: a much larger clone is one base away.

CD8+CD57+ cell expansion, shown by flow cytometry, had occurred in the patients selected for sequencing. No therapy had been given to the patients at the time of blood sampling. Sequencing was performed on sorted CD4+, CD8+, or CD8+CD57+ T cells (not recorded which) from PBMCs. This receptor was identified in a human donor with aplastic anemia.

The CDR3 DNA reads as TGTGCCAGCAGCTCGGACAGGGTTCCTGGCTACGCCTTC. It codes for CASSSDRVPGYAF. The genes are TRBV5-6 and TRBJ1-2; 8 bases align to TRBD1. CDR3 length equals 13 residues. Germline-derived CDR1 and CDR2 are SGHDT and YYEEEE.